Presented here are 27 T cell receptor beta chains from one specimen sequenced in a study of T cell clonotyping in hematopoietic cell transplantation. This table comes from immunoSEQ multiplex PCR, and its TCRdb copy is limited to in-frame clones, with some not included. The sample contains fewer than 15,000 clones, roughly 83% of which appear only once. The time point is: recipient sample about 28 days before transplant, after cytoreduction. The sample was peripheral blood mononuclear cells, taken before stem cell transplant. The receptors derive from a man between 60 and 75 years old with acute myeloid leukemia. Some clones in this sample may be carry-over from other donors' samples.

This chain links TRBV11-3 with TRBJ2-1; 7 positions match TRBD1. The ends lost 3 bases at V and 6 bases at J; junction bases unmatched: 8. Looked up from germline, CDR1 is SGHNT and CDR2 is YENEEA. The CDR3 has 15 amino acids. CDR3 protein: CASSFAGTDGNEQFF. In DNA, the CDR3 is TGTGCCAGCAGCTTCGCAGGGACAGACGGCAATGAGCAGTTCTTC.

The V and J genes are TRBV5-1 and TRBJ1-1; D is possibly TRBD1 (6 bases). Germline V lookup: CDR1 SGHRS, CDR2 YFSETQ. The CDR3 runs to 15 residues. Trimming removed 4 bases at V and 1 base at J, with 14 bases between. The CDR3 nucleotides are TGCGCCAGCAGCCTCTCAGGGGCGACGAACACTGAAGCTTTCTTT. It encodes CASSLSGATNTEAFF. The complete variable domain, with remaining parts taken from reference TRBV5-1 and TRBJ1-1, reads KAGVTQTPRYLIKTRGQQVTLSCSPISGHRSVSWYQQTPGQGLQFLFEYFSETQRNKGNFPGRFSGRQFSNSRSEMNVSTLELGDSALYLCASSLSGATNTEAFFGQGTRLTVV.

The genes are TRBV6-4 and TRBJ1-2; a weak D match, TRBD1 (5 bases). The CDR3 sequence is 13 residues long. Germline V gene data show CDR1 as MRHNA and CDR2 as SNTAGT. V shed 8 bases and J shed 0 bases, with 10 bases lying between them. The CDR3, as DNA: TGTGCCAGCCGGGACCAAGCTAACTATGGCTACACCTTC. This codes for CASRDQANYGYTF.

This clone occurred a few times. The chain combines TRBV7-8 with TRBJ2-7; 7 bases match TRBD1. In germline, CDR1 is SGHVS, CDR2 FQNEAQ. The CDR3 loop spans 13 amino acids. The J segment lost 2 bases and the V segment lost 5 bases, leaving 3 bases of the junction unmatched. Here the CDR3 reads CASSEGQAYEQYF. The CDR3, as DNA: TGTGCCAGCAGCGAAGGACAGGCCTACGAGCAGTACTTC.

This chain connects TRBV11-3 to TRBJ2-1; D not certain. The CDR3 runs 12 residues. The V gene's germline CDR1 is SGHNT and CDR2 YENEEA. Trimming left V 1 base short and J 8 bases short, with 6 bases between. This CDR3 reads CASSLVSDEQFF. The CDR3 DNA follows: TGTGCCAGCAGCTTAGTGAGCGATGAGCAGTTCTTC.

This chain connects TRBV11-3 to TRBJ1-6, with D possibly TRBD1 on 5 matching bases. This CDR3 is built from 19 residues. Deletions cut 3 bases from V and 0 bases from J, with 18 bases between. Germline CDR1 is SGHNT and CDR2 is YENEEA. The CDR3 DNA reads as TGTGCCAGCAGCTTTGCGGGGGATGAGCTGAGCTCCTATAATTCACCCCTCCACTTT. Protein sequence: CASSFAGDELSSYNSPLHF.

The V call is TRBV11-2, the J call TRBJ2-7; possibly TRBD1 for D (6 bases). Germline V gene data show CDR1 as SGHAT and CDR2 as FQNNGV. The ends were cut back, 5 bases at V and 4 bases at J, with 15 bases in the middle. The CDR3 is 14 residues long. CDR3 sequence (DNA): TGTGCCAGCAGCCCCCGACAGGAATCTTACGAGCAGTACTTC. It codes for CASSPRQESYEQYF.

The V call is TRBV2, the J call TRBJ2-1; TRBD2 aligns across 9 bases. The CDR3 contains 15 residues. Per the germline V gene, CDR1 is SNHLY and CDR2 is FYNNEI. V was clipped by 7 bases and J by 2 bases; unmatched bases: 6. CDR3 loop: CASKSRLAAYNEQFF. The CDR3 region has the DNA TGTGCCAGCAAATCACGACTAGCGGCCTACAATGAGCAGTTCTTC.

The chain joins TRBV30 to TRBJ1-3; D unclear. This CDR3 is built from 13 residues. V dropped 2 bases and J dropped 2 bases, with 7 bases sitting between them. Germline V CDR1 and CDR2: GTSNPN, SVGIG (reference sequence). CDR3 in amino acids: CAWSSVAGNTIYF. The CDR3 DNA is TGTGCCTGGAGTTCCGTCGCTGGAAACACCATATATTTT.

V usage is TRBV28 and J usage is TRBJ1-4, with 7 bases lining up with TRBD1. V shed 11 bases, J shed 4 bases, and the junction held 7 bases outside the gene matches. Per germline, CDR1 MDHEN and CDR2 SYDVKM. The CDR3 contains 13 residues. CDR3 amino acids: CAAQDRDNEKLFF. The CDR3 DNA reads TGTGCCGCCCAAGACAGGGATAATGAAAAACTGTTTTTT.

The V and J genes are TRBV30 and TRBJ1-6, with D perhaps matching TRBD1 (5 bases). Germline CDR1 is GTSNPN and CDR2 is SVGIG (reference sequence). The CDR3 covers 17 residues. Trimming removed 2 bases at V and 0 bases at J, with 14 bases between. The CDR3 sequence: CAWSLFPGTSYNSPLHF. CDR3 nucleotides: TGTGCCTGGAGTCTGTTCCCTGGGACCTCCTATAATTCACCCCTCCACTTT.

This clone was picked up a small number of times. At the DNA level, this CDR3 is encoded by other sequences in the same sample as well. The rearrangement joins TRBV5-6 to TRBJ2-7; D is unclear. V lost 4 bases, J lost 0 bases, and 5 bases lay in between. Germline CDR1 is SGHDT and CDR2 is YYEEEE. This CDR3 is 12 amino acids long. CDR3: CASSLSSYEQYF. The CDR3 region has the DNA TGTGCCAGCAGCCTCAGCTCCTACGAGCAGTACTTC.

The J gene is TRBJ1-2, the V gene TRBV19; 8 bases map to TRBD1. Germline assignment: CDR1 LNHDA and CDR2 SQIVND (reference sequence). This CDR3 has 13 residues. Germline trimming cut 7 bases from V and 4 bases from J; bases unmatched to any gene: 5. CDR3 in DNA: TGTGCCAGTAACCAACAGGGGGTCTATGGCTACACCTTC. The encoded protein is CASNQQGVYGYTF.

The gene calls are TRBV11-2 and TRBJ2-7; D gene ambiguous. Germline V gives CDR1 SGHAT, CDR2 FQNNGV. This CDR3 region has 14 residues. V lost 6 bases to trimming and J lost 2 bases, with 14 bases between them. CDR3 sequence (DNA): TGTGCCAGCAGGTCAACTGGTCCTCCCTACGAGCAGTACTTC. It is translated as CASRSTGPPYEQYF.

The chain uses TRBV4-2 and TRBJ2-3, with D perhaps TRBD1 or TRBD2 (5 bases each). The CDR3 length is 14 residues. Trimming removed 4 bases from V and 4 bases from J, with 12 bases in between. Germline V gives CDR1 LGHNA, CDR2 YNFKEQ. CDR3 sequence: CASSLGTQSDTQYF. Here the CDR3 DNA reads TGTGCCAGCAGCCTCGGGACGCAATCAGATACGCAGTATTTT.

J is TRBJ1-6 and V is TRBV10-3; 10 bases map to TRBD1. Germline CDR1 and CDR2: ENHRY and SYGVKD. The CDR3 has 15 amino acids. After removal of 1 base from V and 7 bases from J, the junction contained 1 base not matched to a gene. Here the CDR3 reads CAISELDRGNSPLHF. The DNA of the CDR3 is TGTGCCATCAGTGAGTTGGACAGGGGGAATTCACCCCTCCACTTT.

J is TRBJ2-6 and V is TRBV11-2; no firm D call. Trimming shortened V by 3 bases and J by 0 bases, and 9 bases separated the two germline ends. CDR3 size: 16 residues. The V gene's germline CDR1 is SGHAT and CDR2 FQNNGV. The DNA of the CDR3 is TGTGCCAGCAGCTTCCCCGGGTCCTCTGGGGCCAACGTCCTGACTTTC. It translates to CASSFPGSSGANVLTF.

The chain combines TRBV9 with TRBJ1-4; 7 bases fit TRBD1. V gave up 4 bases and J gave up 5 bases; unmatched junction bases: 11. Germline V gene sequence: CDR1 SGDLS, CDR2 YYNGEE. This CDR3 region has 16 residues. CDR3 region: CASSTTGYGPNEKLFF. The DNA of the CDR3 is TGTGCCAGCAGCACGACAGGGTATGGACCAAATGAAAAACTGTTTTTT. The variable domain in full, with the rest retrieved from reference TRBV9 and TRBJ1-4, is DSGVTQTPKHLITATGQRVTLRCSPRSGDLSVYWYQQSLDQGLQFLIQYYNGEERAKGNILERFSAQQFPDLHSELNLSSLELGDSALYFCASSTTGYGPNEKLFFGSGTQLSVL.

The table lists this clone with a count of one. The chain combines TRBV5-6 with TRBJ2-5; the match to TRBD2 covers 11 bases. From germline, CDR1 is SGHDT and CDR2 YYEEEE. The CDR3 loop spans 19 amino acids. Germline trimming cut 0 bases from V and 0 bases from J; bases unmatched to any gene: 10. The CDR3, as DNA: TGTGCCAGCAGCTTGGGACCTAGCGGGGGGCACTCCTACCAAGAGACCCAGTACTTC. It is translated as CASSLGPSGGHSYQETQYF.

This clone ranks as medium-sized. This chain links TRBV19 with TRBJ2-1; 7 bases line up with TRBD1. The germline V gene encodes CDR1 LNHDA and CDR2 SQIVND (reference sequence). There are 14 residues in the CDR3. The J segment lost 7 bases and the V segment lost 1 base, leaving 4 bases of the junction unmatched. Written as DNA, the CDR3 is TGTGCCAGTAGTATAGGGGGACAGCTTAATGAGCAGTTCTTC. Its protein product is CASSIGGQLNEQFF.

V usage is TRBV7-9 and J usage is TRBJ1-3; D may be TRBD1 (5 bases). The CDR3 length is 17 residues. Germline V gene sequence: CDR1 SEHNR, CDR2 FQNEAQ (reference sequence). V shed 1 base and J shed 0 bases, with 13 bases lying between them. The CDR3 nucleotides are TGTGCCAGCAGCTTAGGGGCCGGGACCGGCTCTGGAAACACCATATATTTT. Translation: CASSLGAGTGSGNTIYF. The full variable domain, completed using reference TRBV7-9 and TRBJ1-3, is DTGVSQNPRHKITKRGQNVTFRCDPISEHNRLYWYRQTLGQGPEFLTYFQNEAQLEKSRLLSDRFSAERPKGSFSTLEIQRTEQGDSAMYLCASSLGAGTGSGNTIYFGEGSWLTVV.

The J gene is TRBJ2-2, the V gene TRBV6-5; a possible D gene is TRBD2 (6 bases). Germline CDR1 is MNHEY and CDR2 is SVGAGI. The CDR3 spans 14 residues. V was trimmed by 3 bases and J by 3 bases, leaving 8 bases between them. The CDR3 sequence: CASSYSGDTGELFF. The CDR3, as DNA: TGTGCCAGCAGTTATTCGGGGGACACCGGGGAGCTGTTTTTT.

The V and J genes are TRBV7-2 and TRBJ2-2; D is perhaps TRBD2 (6 bases). Per germline, CDR1 SGHTA and CDR2 FQGNSA. The CDR3 totals 15 residues. The V and J ends lost 3 bases and 0 bases respectively, with 8 bases between them. CDR3 nucleotide sequence: TGTGCCAGCAGCTTCGCGGGACCGAACACCGGGGAGCTGTTTTTT. Translating it yields CASSFAGPNTGELFF. Looking up the rest from reference TRBV7-2 and TRBJ2-2 gives the full variable domain: GAGVSQSPSNKVTEKGKDVELRCDPISGHTALYWYRQSLGQGLEFLIYFQGNSAPDKSGLPSDRFSAERTGGSVSTLTIQRTQQEDSAVYLCASSFAGPNTGELFFGEGSRLTVL.

The rearrangement uses TRBV10-1 and TRBJ2-3, with 7 bases identical to TRBD1. The germline gives CDR1 WNHNN, CDR2 SYGVQD (reference sequence). There are 14 residues in the CDR3. The trim removed 7 bases at V and 2 bases at J, leaving 6 bases unmatched. CDR3 coding DNA: TGCGCCAGCAACCAGACAGGGACCACAGATACGCAGTATTTT. Translating gives CASNQTGTTDTQYF.

The chain recombines TRBV28 with TRBJ1-2, with unresolved D. Trimming removed 5 bases at V and 8 bases at J, with 15 bases between. The CDR3 length is 13 residues. Germline values: CDR1 MDHEN, CDR2 SYDVKM. CDR3 sequence: CASSGLQVGGYTF. CDR3 nucleotide sequence: TGTGCCAGCAGTGGCTTGCAAGTCGGCGGCTACACCTTC.

This clone was counted once. The V call is TRBV4-3, the J call TRBJ2-2; D might be TRBD2 (6 bases). V lost 0 bases, J lost 4 bases, and 15 bases lay in between. The CDR3 is 17 amino acids. CDR1 is LGHNA, CDR2 YSLEER, per germline. The CDR3, as DNA: TGCGCCAGCAGCCAAGAGTTACCGGGGGTCGCCACCGGGGAGCTGTTTTTT. It is translated as CASSQELPGVATGELFF.

This clone was detected only a few times. The chain joins TRBV5-1 to TRBJ2-2, with 9 bases that match TRBD1. The J segment lost 7 bases and the V segment lost 4 bases, leaving 5 bases of the junction unmatched. Per the germline V gene, CDR1 is SGHRS and CDR2 is YFSETQ. The length of the CDR3 is 14 residues. CDR3 nucleotides: TGCGCCAGCAGCGAGGGGACAGGGATCGGGGAGCTGTTTTTT. It codes for CASSEGTGIGELFF. Looking up the rest from reference TRBV5-1 and TRBJ2-2 gives the full variable domain: KAGVTQTPRYLIKTRGQQVTLSCSPISGHRSVSWYQQTPGQGLQFLFEYFSETQRNKGNFPGRFSGRQFSNSRSEMNVSTLELGDSALYLCASSEGTGIGELFFGEGSRLTVL.